This TCR beta chain was sequenced during a study of graft-versus-host responses after intestinal transplantation. Study-level findings and limits: Circulating GvH clones peaking coincided with falling HvG clones soon after transplant.

The V gene's germline CDR1 is SGHTA and CDR2 FQGNSA. This CDR3 has 15 amino acids. V was clipped by 5 bases and J by 1 base, with 12 bases between them. As for this clone: Its antigen is not known.

Sequenced by immunoSEQ multiplex PCR; TCRdb stores in-frame clones only, minus some. The sample has about 90,000 clones, roughly nine tenths seen once. The gene calls are TRBV7-2 and TRBJ2-4; a weak D match, TRBD1 (6 bases). This material consisted of unstimulated CD4+ T cells sorted from spleen or lymph node cells, taken before transplant. This TCR came from a human donor who was the organ donor for an intestinal transplant. The CDR3, as DNA: TGTGCCAGCAGCGTAAACAGGGCTGCCAAAAACATTCAGTACTTC. Translation gives CASSVNRAAKNIQYF.